This T cell receptor (beta chain) was retrieved from a study of T cell responses to AZD1222 COVID-19 vaccine. Study details: Combined were second doses at about 4 or about 12 weeks. Study-level findings and limits: Spike regions recognized by vaccine-associated CD4 TCRs spanned the protein, led by 160-218 and 743-854. Nearly half of spike-specific TCRs reportedly go after variant regions that carry no mutations.

Germline V gene sequence: CDR1 SGHKS, CDR2 YYEKEE (reference sequence). V lost 0 bases and J lost 4, with 20 bases in between. The CDR3 totals 18 residues. In the case of this clone: Its specificity is unknown.

Profiled with immunoSEQ multiplex PCR; TCRdb holds only in-frame clones, not every one. The sample has about 120,000 clones, 80% to 90% seen once. This TCR was recovered from an adult in good health. The sequenced sample was peripheral blood, obtained on day 0 of AZD1222 vaccination. The chain carries TRBV5-5 and TRBJ1-3; weak D call: TRBD1 (5 bases). The CDR3 loop is CASSLEVMVRGEGNTIYF. The CDR3 region has the DNA TGTGCCAGCAGCTTGGAGGTGATGGTCCGGGGCGAAGGAAACACCATATATTTT. Looking up the rest from reference TRBV5-5 and TRBJ1-3 gives the full variable domain: DAGVTQSPTHLIKTRGQQVTLRCSPISGHKSVSWYQQVLGQGPQFIFQYYEKEERGRGNFPDRFSARQFPNYSSELNVNALLLGDSALYLCASSLEVMVRGEGNTIYFGEGSWLTVV.